This paragraph covers one T cell receptor (beta chain) sequence. No antigen is known for it. This CDR3 region has 12 residues. V lost 4 bases and J lost 10; bases outside the gene matches: 4. Only in-frame clones appear in the TCRdb table, and some are missing; sequencing was by immunoSEQ multiplex PCR. This sample carries 150,000 to 180,000 clones, approximately 87% of them seen once, and the ten largest clones take roughly 9.1%. The sample comes from a study of T cell responses to AZD1222 COVID-19 vaccine. Second-dose intervals near 4 or 12 weeks were combined. Study-level findings and limits: Donors were largely white British and mainly female; clonal diversity was possibly underestimated. Unmutated variant regions are reportedly targeted by nearly half of spike-specific TCRs. Baseline seropositivity characterized only a handful of AZD1222 recipients.

The TCR comes from an adult who received the AZD1222 COVID-19 vaccine. The chain is built from TRBV12-3 or TRBV12-4 and TRBJ2-1, with 7 nucleotides matching TRBD1. The sequencing used peripheral blood, collected 28 days after the second AZD1222 dose. The CDR3 protein is CASSSQGQEQFF. The CDR3 DNA follows: TGTGCCAGCAGTTCCCAGGGACAGGAGCAGTTCTTC.